The 24 T cell receptor beta chains presented below share a single source sample, sequenced in a study of blood T cell repertoires in COVID-19. This table comes from immunoSEQ multiplex PCR, and its TCRdb copy is limited to in-frame clones, with some not included. The sample lists about 180,000 clones, about 91% occurring once. Sequencing was performed on PBMCs or T cells enriched from blood (not recorded which). The source of these receptors is a woman aged 40 to 50 with acute COVID-19.

The CDR3 DNA reads TGTGCCAGCACCATGGGCAGGGGAAGAGGGGGCTACACCTTC. Amino acids: CASTMGRGRGGYTF. The chain uses TRBV6-5 and TRBJ1-2, with TRBD1 as a possible D gene (6 bases). Between the trimmed V and J ends, which lost 7 bases and 8 bases, there was a span of 20 bases. The CDR3 length is 14 residues. In germline, CDR1 is MNHEY, CDR2 SVGAGI.

The chain has TRBV21-1 and TRBJ1-3; the table calls TRBD1, which could not be checked here. TRBV21-1 is a pseudogene locus. This CDR3 has 14 amino acids. CDR3 loop: CASTARAPGNTIYF. The CDR3 nucleotides are TGTGCCAGCACCGCCAGGGCCCCTGGAAACACCATATATTTT.

The genes are TRBV13 and TRBJ1-3; 10 bases agree with TRBD1. J was trimmed by 4 bases and V by 4 bases; bases with no gene match: 10. The CDR3 contains 17 residues. Germline-derived CDR1 and CDR2 are PRHDT and FYEKMQ (reference sequence). The CDR3 sequence: CASSSSRDRGIGNTIYF. CDR3 sequence (DNA): TGTGCCAGCAGCTCGTCCCGGGACAGGGGTATCGGAAACACCATATATTTT.

The chain is built from TRBV6-5 and TRBJ1-3; maybe TRBD1 (6 bases). Germline-derived CDR1 and CDR2 are MNHEY and SVGAGI. CDR3 size: 13 residues. Trimming left V 8 bases short and J 8 bases short, with 16 bases between. The CDR3 reads CASVQGSGYTIYF. The CDR3 coding sequence is TGTGCCAGCGTCCAGGGGAGTGGGTACACCATATATTTT.

V and J are TRBV25-1 and TRBJ1-1, with D maybe TRBD1 (5 bases). Deletions cut 2 bases from V and 0 bases from J, with 16 bases between. CDR3 size: 17 residues. Germline V lookup: CDR1 MGHDK, CDR2 SYGVNS. CDR3 bases: TGTGCCAGCAGTGAAGCGGGGGGAGGCCCCATGAACACTGAAGCTTTCTTT. It yields the protein CASSEAGGGPMNTEAFF.

The J gene is TRBJ2-1, the V gene TRBV2; tentatively, D is TRBD2 (5 bases). With 7 bases removed from V and 4 bases from J, the gap between germline ends came to 11 bases. Germline values: CDR1 SNHLY, CDR2 FYNNEI. This CDR3 comprises 13 residues. The CDR3 here is CASMSGRYNEQFF. Written as DNA, the CDR3 is TGTGCCAGCATGAGCGGAAGATACAATGAGCAGTTCTTC. The full variable domain, its missing parts supplied by reference TRBV2 and TRBJ2-1, is EPEVTQTPSHQVTQMGQEVILRCVPISNHLYFYWYRQILGQKVEFLVSFYNNEISEKSEIFDDQFSVERPDGSNFTLKIRSTKLEDSAMYFCASMSGRYNEQFFGPGTRLTVL.

The V gene is TRBV4-2, the J gene TRBJ2-3; 10 bases line up with TRBD2. The CDR3 sequence is 20 residues long. J was trimmed by 0 bases and V by 0 bases; bases with no gene match: 12. Looked up from germline, CDR1 is LGHNA and CDR2 is YNFKEQ. The chain's CDR3 is CASSQEVSSGGVSSTDTQYF. The DNA of the CDR3 is TGTGCCAGCAGCCAAGAAGTGTCGAGCGGGGGGGTTTCTAGCACAGATACGCAGTATTTT.

The chain links TRBV5-4 to TRBJ2-7, with 9 bases identical to TRBD1. Germline trimming cut 0 bases from V and 7 bases from J; bases unmatched to any gene: 8. Germline assignment: CDR1 SGHNT and CDR2 YYREEE (reference sequence). CDR3 length: 15 residues. For the CDR3, the DNA is TGTGCCAGCAGCTTGGGAGGGGACAGGGCGAAAGAGCAGTACTTC. Its protein is CASSLGGDRAKEQYF. The complete variable domain, with remaining parts taken from reference TRBV5-4 and TRBJ2-7, reads ETGVTQSPTHLIKTRGQQVTLRCSSQSGHNTVSWYQQALGQGPQFIFQYYREEENGRGNFPPRFSGLQFPNYSSELNVNALELDDSALYLCASSLGGDRAKEQYFGPGTRLTVT.

The rearrangement uses TRBV10-3 and TRBJ2-7; 8 nucleotides agree with TRBD1. The CDR3 runs 14 residues. The V gene end was trimmed by 5 bases and the J gene end by 4 bases; junction bases not matched to a gene: 7. Germline CDR1 ENHRY, CDR2 SYGVKD. The CDR3 region is CAISSQDRVYEQYF. For the CDR3, the DNA is TGTGCCATCAGTAGCCAGGACAGGGTGTACGAGCAGTACTTC.

The rearrangement uses TRBV4-1 and TRBJ2-3; 11 nucleotides match TRBD2. Per the germline V gene, CDR1 is MGHRA and CDR2 is YSYEKL. V lost 8 bases and J lost 1; bases outside the gene matches: 5. The CDR3 spans 15 residues. CDR3 amino acids: CASGGGLAGTDTQYF. CDR3 DNA: TGCGCCAGCGGAGGGGGACTAGCGGGCACAGATACGCAGTATTTT.

This rearrangement joins TRBV7-3 to TRBJ2-3; the match to TRBD2 covers 13 bases. The CDR3 has 17 amino acids. Germline-derived CDR1 and CDR2 are SGHTA and FQGTGA. V shed 4 bases, J shed 4 bases, and the junction held 8 bases outside the gene matches. This chain's CDR3 is CASSSFGLAGVADTQYF. In nucleotides, the CDR3 is TGTGCCAGCAGCTCCTTTGGACTAGCGGGAGTGGCAGATACGCAGTATTTT. Supplemented by reference TRBV7-3 and TRBJ2-3, the full variable domain reads GAGVSQTPSNKVTEKGKYVELRCDPISGHTALYWYRQSLGQGPEFLIYFQGTGAADDSGLPNDRFFAVRPEGSVSTLKIQRTERGDSAVYLCASSSFGLAGVADTQYFGPGTRLTVL.

The genes are TRBV19 and TRBJ2-7; 7 nucleotides match TRBD1. J was trimmed by 5 bases and V by 9 bases; bases with no gene match: 10. This CDR3 has 13 residues. CDR1 and CDR2 from the germline V gene are LNHDA and SQIVND (reference sequence). CDR3 bases: TGTGCCAGCTCTGACAGGGAAGGCGACGAGCAGTACTTC. It specifies CASSDREGDEQYF.

This sequence joins TRBV5-1 and TRBJ2-7, with a possible D match to TRBD2 (6 bases). V shed 5 bases and J shed 5 bases, with 20 bases lying between them. CDR3 length: 15 residues. Germline-derived CDR1 and CDR2 are SGHRS and YFSETQ. In DNA, the CDR3 is TGCGCCAGCAGAGTCGCCCCAGGGACTTACGACGAGCAGTACTTC. Protein product: CASRVAPGTYDEQYF. Combining the CDR3 with reference TRBV5-1 and TRBJ2-7 gives the whole variable domain KAGVTQTPRYLIKTRGQQVTLSCSPISGHRSVSWYQQTPGQGLQFLFEYFSETQRNKGNFPGRFSGRQFSNSRSEMNVSTLELGDSALYLCASRVAPGTYDEQYFGPGTRLTVT.

This clone was detected only a few times. The chain recombines TRBV28 with TRBJ1-2, with 10 bases identical to TRBD1. Trimming at V came to 8 bases and at J to 7 bases, leaving 13 bases not matched to a gene. The V gene's germline CDR1 is MDHEN and CDR2 SYDVKM. The CDR3 contains 15 residues. The CDR3 sequence is CASFFGLRDRGGYTF. CDR3 bases: TGTGCCAGCTTCTTCGGCCTCCGGGACAGGGGTGGCTACACCTTC.

V is TRBV2 and J is TRBJ2-2, with 9 positions matching TRBD2. The CDR3 is made up of 19 amino acids. The V and J ends lost 6 bases and 0 bases, in that order; junction bases with no gene match: 14. CDR1 is SNHLY, CDR2 FYNNEI, per germline. Here the CDR3 DNA reads TGTGCCAGCAGACTCAGGAGGATTAGCGGGGGCTCGAACACCGGGGAGCTGTTTTTT. This encodes CASRLRRISGGSNTGELFF.

V is TRBV2 and J is TRBJ2-5; D gene ambiguous. The CDR3 is made up of 14 amino acids. V was cut by 1 base and J by 2 bases, with 8 bases left in between. CDR1 and CDR2 from the germline V gene are SNHLY and FYNNEI. CDR3: CASSEVTRQETQYF. The CDR3 bases are TGTGCCAGCAGTGAAGTGACACGGCAAGAGACCCAGTACTTC.

The V gene is TRBV7-2, the J gene TRBJ2-2; TRBD2 agrees at 9 bases. The V and J ends lost 1 base and 4 bases, in that order; junction bases with no gene match: 7. This CDR3 contains 17 residues. Germline V gives CDR1 SGHTA, CDR2 FQGNSA. DNA of the CDR3: TGTGCCAGCAGCTTAGGGAAACTAGCGGGCACCACCGGGGAGCTGTTTTTT. Encoded protein: CASSLGKLAGTTGELFF.

This clone was picked up one time. The chain couples TRBV2 to TRBJ2-7; 11 nucleotides match TRBD2. Germline V lookup: CDR1 SNHLY, CDR2 FYNNEI. Unmatched junction bases numbered 2, after V lost 3 bases and J lost 1 base. This CDR3 spans 15 amino acids. The CDR3 nucleotides read TGTGCCAGCAGTGATGTAGCGGGAGGGTCCTACGAGCAGTACTTC. It is translated as CASSDVAGGSYEQYF.

CDR3: CAISPGGNTEAFF. CDR3 DNA: TGTGCCATCAGTCCGGGGGGGAACACTGAAGCTTTCTTT. V is TRBV10-3 and J is TRBJ1-1; a possible D gene is TRBD1 (5 bases). Trimming pared 5 bases from V and 1 base from J, leaving 8 bases between. Germline V gene sequence: CDR1 ENHRY, CDR2 SYGVKD. The CDR3 has 13 residues.

This chain connects TRBV6-5 to TRBJ1-1; D is perhaps TRBD1 (6 bases). This CDR3 contains 13 residues. In germline, CDR1 is MNHEY, CDR2 SVGAGI. The germline V and J ends were trimmed by 7 bases and 1 base, with 10 bases remaining between them. CDR3 coding DNA: TGTGCCAGCACCCAAGGGGGGAACACTGAAGCTTTCTTT. Amino acids: CASTQGGNTEAFF.

The chain couples TRBV4-2 to TRBJ2-1; 9 nucleotides line up with TRBD1. In germline, CDR1 is LGHNA, CDR2 YNFKEQ. Unmatched junction bases numbered 13, after V lost 0 bases and J lost 7 bases. The CDR3 loop spans 18 amino acids. This CDR3 reads CASSQDRRAGQGNNEQFF. CDR3 nucleotides: TGTGCCAGCAGCCAAGACCGCAGGGCGGGACAGGGAAATAATGAGCAGTTCTTC.

V gene TRBV12-5 combines with J gene TRBJ2-7, with D maybe TRBD1 (5 bases). Germline V gene lookup returns CDR1 LGHNT and CDR2 FRNRAP. The length of the CDR3 is 15 residues. V was pared by 0 bases and J by 3 bases, with 12 bases between. In DNA, the CDR3 is TGTGCTAGTGGTTTGGTAATCACAGGCCACTACGAGCAGTACTTC. Translating it yields CASGLVITGHYEQYF.

The genes are TRBV5-6 and TRBJ1-1, with 8 bases fitting TRBD1. The CDR3 runs to 14 residues. The junction had 4 bases not matched to a gene; V was cut back by 1 base and J by 5 bases. Germline V CDR1 and CDR2: SGHDT, YYEEEE. CDR3 sequence: CASSLQGAGTEAFF. CDR3 bases: TGTGCCAGCAGCTTGCAGGGGGCTGGGACTGAAGCTTTCTTT.

The rearrangement joins TRBV28 to TRBJ2-1, with TRBD2 identical over 12 bases. The V gene end was trimmed by 8 bases and the J gene end by 0 bases; junction bases not matched to a gene: 8. In germline, CDR1 is MDHEN, CDR2 SYDVKM. The CDR3 sequence is 17 residues long. CDR3 in amino acids: CASSGPSGGVSYNEQFF. The CDR3 DNA reads as TGTGCCAGCTCAGGGCCTAGCGGGGGGGTCTCCTACAATGAGCAGTTCTTC.